This is a list of T cell receptor beta chains from one sample in a study of blood T cells in healthy people across ages. In TCRdb, the 5' RACE reads were re-called with MiXCR into one record per CDR3 protein. The data contain just over 800,000 distinct CDR3 sequences, approximately 65% of them singletons. Sequenced material: blood. These receptors all come from a man aged 30 to 39 in good health. Each CDR3 is given with its conserved first and last residue. Each record gives: clone size, J gene, D gene, V gene, CDR3 protein, CDR3 DNA. A D gene is named only where the DNA matches it firmly. The size field is filled for only some rows; it gives once, few, many or a size class.

>once|TRBJ2-1|TRBD2|TRBV5-5
CASILSGTSGTREQFF
TGTGCCAGCATTTTATCCGGGACTAGCGGGACCAGGGAGCAGTTCTTC
>-|TRBJ2-1|-|TRBV2
CASFFPPRDNLYNEQFF
TGTGCCAGCTTCTTTCCTCCCCGGGACAACCTCTACAATGAGCAGTTCTTC
>-|TRBJ1-5|-|TRBV20-1
CSAFTSTASDQPQHF
TGCAGTGCTTTTACGTCCACAGCATCAGATCAGCCCCAGCATTTT
>-|TRBJ2-7|-|TRBV6-1
CASSDRGARGPNEQYF
TGTGCCAGCAGTGATAGGGGGGCGAGGGGCCCGAACGAGCAGTACTTC
>-|TRBJ2-5|-|TRBV6-6
CASSYEGGGQETQYF
TGTGCCAGCAGTTACGAGGGGGGCGGGCAAGAGACCCAGTACTTC
>-|TRBJ2-7|-|TRBV4-3
CASSQGGSASYEQYF
TGCGCCAGCAGCCAAGGTGGGAGCGCCTCCTACGAGCAGTACTTC
>-|TRBJ2-7|-|TRBV7-6
CASSLTAISYEQYF
TGTGCCAGCAGCTTGACAGCCATCTCCTACGAGCAGTACTTC
>-|TRBJ2-7|-|TRBV3-1
CASSPSYRSSYEQYF
TGTGCCAGCAGCCCATCGTACAGGAGCTCCTACGAGCAGTACTTC
>few|TRBJ2-4|-|TRBV2
CASSLPESGTLAKNIQYF
TGTGCCAGCAGTCTACCCGAGTCCGGCACACTAGCCAAAAACATTCAGTACTTC
>-|TRBJ1-2|TRBD1|TRBV9
CASSVAQGGDYGYTF
TGTGCCAGCAGCGTAGCCCAGGGGGGGGACTATGGCTACACCTTC
>-|TRBJ2-1|-|TRBV19
CASSPLALVYNEQFF
TGTGCCAGTAGTCCACTAGCCTTGGTTTACAATGAGCAGTTCTTC
>-|TRBJ1-1|-|TRBV6-5
CASSYSSAGMAEAFF
TGTGCCAGCAGTTACTCGAGCGCAGGGATGGCTGAAGCTTTCTTT
>-|TRBJ2-5|TRBD1|TRBV12-3/TRBV12-4
CASSPRDRGYQETQYF
TGTGCCAGCAGCCCCAGGGACAGGGGGTACCAAGAGACCCAGTACTTC
>-|TRBJ2-5|-|TRBV6-2/TRBV6-3
CASRDSVTLGPGMETQYF
TGTGCCAGCAGAGACAGTGTTACGTTGGGTCCAGGGATGGAGACCCAGTACTTC
>-|TRBJ2-7|TRBD2|TRBV7-6
CASSQRAGTSGVVYEQYF
TGTGCCAGCAGTCAGCGCGCCGGGACTAGCGGGGTCGTATACGAGCAGTACTTC
>-|TRBJ2-1|-|TRBV9
CASSVDGFSYNEQFF
TGTGCCAGCAGCGTGGACGGCTTCTCCTACAATGAGCAGTTCTTC
>-|TRBJ2-6|TRBD1|TRBV28
CASSPPGTVSGANVLTF
TGTGCCAGCAGTCCCCCCGGGACAGTCTCTGGGGCCAACGTCCTGACTTTC
>-|TRBJ1-6|TRBD1|TRBV9
CASTGEGQGESPLHF
TGTGCCAGCACCGGGGAGGGACAGGGGGAATCACCCCTCCACTTT
>-|TRBJ2-3|TRBD2|TRBV7-9
CACAGGLTDTQYF
TGTGCGTGTGCGGGGGGCCTCACAGATACGCAGTATTTT
>-|TRBJ2-6|-|TRBV7-6
CASSLIPASGANVLTF
TGTGCCAGCAGCTTAATCCCGGCCTCTGGGGCCAACGTCCTGACTTTC
>-|TRBJ2-4|-|TRBV3-1
CASSRDFADSQYF
TGTGCCAGCAGCCGGGATTTCGCTGACAGTCAGTACTTC
>-|TRBJ2-3|-|TRBV12-3/TRBV12-4
CASSDRAPTQYF
TGTGCCAGCAGTGACCGGGCCCCCACGCAGTATTTT
>-|TRBJ2-7|-|TRBV28
CASSGTRERYF
TGTGCTAGCAGTGGGACAAGGGAAAGGTACTTC
>-|TRBJ2-2|-|TRBV7-9
CASSPQNPNTGELFF
TGTGCCAGCAGCCCCCAGAACCCGAACACCGGGGAGCTGTTTTTT
>-|TRBJ1-1|-|TRBV20-1
CSAIRRGRMNTEAFF
TGCAGTGCTATTAGAAGGGGCCGGATGAACACTGAAGCTTTCTTT
>-|TRBJ2-1|-|TRBV3-1
CASSPTPGPGSYNEQFF
TGTGCCAGCAGCCCGACTCCGGGCCCGGGCTCCTACAATGAGCAGTTCTTC
>-|TRBJ2-3|TRBD2|TRBV27
CASSLMGGMSTDTQYF
TGTGCCAGCAGTTTAATGGGGGGGATGAGCACAGATACGCAGTATTTT
>once|TRBJ2-1|-|TRBV6-5
CASNDGASVYNEQFF
TGTGCCAGCAATGACGGGGCTAGCGTTTACAATGAGCAGTTCTTC
>-|TRBJ2-5|TRBD2|TRBV20-1
CSAPTRRAGFGGETQYF
TGCAGTGCCCCGACCCGTCGAGCGGGGTTCGGGGGAGAGACCCAGTACTTC
>-|TRBJ2-1|TRBD1|TRBV7-9
CASSQFWGLGQAFLEQFF
TGTGCCAGCAGCCAATTTTGGGGTTTGGGACAGGCGTTCCTTGAGCAGTTCTTC
>few|TRBJ1-6|-|TRBV5-1
CASSGINSPLHF
TGCGCCAGCAGCGGAATTAATTCACCCCTCCACTTT
>few|TRBJ2-3|TRBD2|TRBV29-1
CSAATGGPGGAQYF
TGCAGCGCCGCAACGGGGGGGCCCGGGGGCGCGCAGTATTTT
>-|TRBJ2-5|TRBD1|TRBV6-5
CASSDGTGLETQYF
TGTGCCAGCAGTGATGGGACAGGGTTGGAGACCCAGTACTTC
>-|TRBJ2-3|-|TRBV12-3/TRBV12-4
CASSLIGTDTQYF
TGTGCCAGCAGTCTTATTGGGACAGATACGCAGTATTTT
>few|TRBJ2-5|TRBD1|TRBV14
CASSQRRTGGTETQYF
TGTGCCAGCAGCCAACGACGGACAGGGGGAACGGAGACCCAGTACTTC
>-|TRBJ1-2|TRBD1|TRBV6-5
CASSFLFDRGRDYGYTF
TGTGCCAGCAGTTTTCTCTTCGACAGGGGGCGCGACTATGGCTACACCTTC
>once|TRBJ2-1|TRBD1|TRBV5-1
CASSLGQGVGEQFF
TGCGCCAGCAGCTTGGGACAGGGGGTCGGTGAGCAGTTCTTC
>-|TRBJ2-1|-|TRBV20-1
CSARPLEGPLNEQFF
TGCAGTGCTAGGCCTCTAGAGGGGCCTCTCAATGAGCAGTTCTTC
>-|TRBJ1-2|TRBD1|TRBV27
CASSFVPGQGGYTF
TGTGCCAGCAGTTTCGTCCCGGGACAGGGTGGCTACACCTTC
>-|TRBJ2-6|-|TRBV9
CASSVGPTSGANVLTF
TGTGCCAGCAGCGTAGGGCCTACCTCTGGGGCCAACGTCCTGACTTTC
>few|TRBJ2-7|TRBD2|TRBV20-1
CSATGTSGGGYEQYF
TGCAGTGCAACCGGGACTAGCGGGGGGGGCTACGAGCAGTACTTC
>few|TRBJ2-1|-|TRBV20-1
CSAKLRYNEQFF
TGCAGTGCTAAGCTCCGTTACAATGAGCAGTTCTTC
>-|TRBJ1-2|TRBD1|TRBV27
CASSFGTGPNYGYTF
TGTGCCAGCAGTTTCGGGACAGGACCTAACTATGGCTACACCTTC
>-|TRBJ2-3|-|TRBV10-3
CAISVKDTQYF
TGTGCCATCAGTGTAAAGGATACGCAGTATTTT
>-|TRBJ2-1|TRBD2|TRBV30
CAWSPASGGYNEQFF
TGTGCCTGGAGTCCGGCTAGCGGGGGGTACAATGAGCAGTTCTTC
>-|TRBJ1-2|-|TRBV3-1
CASSQDSQGQGGYTF
TGTGCCAGCAGCCAAGATTCGCAGGGGCAAGGTGGCTACACCTTC
>-|TRBJ2-7|-|TRBV4-3
CASSQGSSGVSGSYEQYF
TGCGCCAGCAGCCAAGGCTCATCAGGGGTCTCGGGATCCTACGAGCAGTACTTC
>-|TRBJ2-7|TRBD1|TRBV28
CASSSGQPRTYEQYF
TGTGCCAGCAGTTCGGGACAGCCGAGAACCTACGAGCAGTACTTC
>-|TRBJ2-7|-|TRBV5-1
CASSPGRVVEQYF
TGCGCCAGCAGCCCCGGCAGGGTAGTCGAGCAGTACTTC
>-|TRBJ2-1|TRBD1|TRBV5-6
CASFPGDSPYNEQFF
TGTGCCAGCTTCCCCGGGGACAGCCCTTACAATGAGCAGTTCTTC
>few|TRBJ2-7|-|TRBV28
CASSSPDTSNYEQYF
TGTGCCAGCAGTTCCCCTGACACGTCCAACTACGAGCAGTACTTC
>-|TRBJ1-1|-|TRBV4-1
CASSDRRTTEAFF
TGCGCCAGCAGTGACCGTCGGACCACTGAAGCTTTCTTT
>once|TRBJ2-1|-|TRBV9
CASSAEGRIIYNEQFF
TGTGCCAGCAGCGCAGAAGGACGTATCATCTACAATGAGCAGTTCTTC
>-|TRBJ2-5|-|TRBV21-1
CASSKRDRGRKETQYF
TGTGCCAGCAGCAAAAGGGACAGGGGGCGAAAAGAGACCCAGTACTTC
>once|TRBJ2-7|TRBD1|TRBV6-1
CASRTGQGHPGEQYF
TGTGCCAGCAGAACAGGACAGGGGCACCCGGGGGAGCAGTACTTC
>-|TRBJ2-1|-|TRBV4-3
CASSQEWQGYNEQFF
TGCGCCAGCAGCCAAGAGTGGCAGGGATACAATGAGCAGTTCTTC
>few|TRBJ2-3|-|TRBV7-2
CASSSQSRGGDTQYF
TGTGCCAGCAGCTCCCAGTCTAGGGGGGGAGATACGCAGTATTTT
>-|TRBJ2-1|TRBD2|TRBV9
CASSVAAGVQFF
TGTGCCAGCAGCGTAGCAGCGGGAGTCCAGTTCTTC
>few|TRBJ1-2|TRBD1|TRBV10-3
CAISENRGVTGYTF
TGTGCCATCAGTGAAAACAGGGGTGTGACTGGCTACACCTTC